The T cell receptor beta chain under discussion was sequenced for a study of shared clonotypes between healthy human individuals. Method: immunoSEQ multiplex PCR; TCRdb's copy keeps in-frame clones and lacks some. The sample yields about 1,800,000 clones, approximately 94% seen once. Germline V gene sequence: CDR1 MNHNS, CDR2 SASEGT. This CDR3 comprises 11 residues. The V end lost 7 bases, the J end lost 4 bases, and 8 bases lay between the germline ends. In regard to this clone: Other nucleotide sequences from this sample produce the same CDR3.

In the naive CD8 group, cells lacked CD45RO and were positively selected for CCR7, so terminally differentiated effector memory CD45RA+ cells were left out. The V and J genes are TRBV6-1 and TRBJ2-7; possibly TRBD1 for D (5 bases). The source material was naive CD8+ T cells sorted from blood. The TCR sequence derives from a man between 18 and 35 years old in good health. The CDR3, as DNA: TGTGCCAGCACTGACAGTTACGAGCAGTACTTC. It is translated as CASTDSYEQYF.